This T cell receptor (beta chain) stems from a study of shared clonotypes between healthy human individuals (dated by TCRdb to the early 2020s). Notes on the research overall: The cohort included a few men and a couple of women between 18 and 49 years of age. To estimate repertoire size and how much clonotypes are shared between individuals, the study performed deep sequencing of blood TCR repertoires from about five healthy adults. Libraries were prepared and TCR repertoires were sequenced by different laboratories using diverse techniques, in order to increase sequencing depth and limit assay-specific biases. Leukapheresis yielded between about 0.85 and 10 billion PBMCs per donor.

Using the deep immunoSEQ assay, multiplex PCR amplified TCR CDR3 regions from genomic DNA. Genomic DNA extracted from each cell subset was distributed evenly over all wells of several immunoSEQ 96-well plates, and each plate served as one replicate. For unsorted PBMC, each replicate PCR was loaded with approximately 300 ng genomic DNA, equivalent to some 27,000 T cell genomes. Ten immunoSEQ deep assay plates were used to sequence unsorted PBMC genomic DNA. Purified libraries were measured with a Qubit 3.0 fluorometer, size-checked on a Bioanalyzer 2100, and measured again with the KAPA Library Quantification kit. Every immunoSEQ 96-well plate was sequenced on a separate single-read 150-cycle Illumina NextSeq 550 flow cell. Per the source publication's procedure: Because the immunoSEQ output included only junctional sequences and no quality scores, the filtering could not be the same as the filtering used for full-length reads. Sequences were annotated with PyIR, a Python wrapper for IgBLAST v1.9, and V/J genes and CDR3 were assigned using IMGT germline references. Reads were removed for weak V/J assignments (E-value above 1e-6), missing CDR3, stop codons, out-of-frame junctions, or ambiguous translated residues. V3J clonotypes were defined as sequences sharing an identical inferred V gene, J gene, and CDR3 amino acid sequence. Percentage overlap between repertoires was computed as shared unique clonotypes divided by the size of the smaller repertoire. Repertoire richness was assessed with RTK rarefaction, the Chao1 estimator, and Recon v2.1 estimates of unobserved clonotypes. Entries here come from immuneACCESS through TCRdb and include only in-frame sequences with V and J called. Some clones fail to appear in such tables; in the studies checked, an unresolved V gene covers under half of the shortfall, and the cause of the remainder is unknown. V and J calls and clone size are given by that table; D and trimming were obtained from the DNA. For this sample the table gives fewer than 650,000 clones, of which about 79% were detected only once. The top ten clones comprise approximately 13% of the sample.

A note on this clone: Its antigen is not yet known. No much larger clone exists at a distance of one base, and base qualities are not known.

General findings and caveats noted by the study authors: Pairwise subsampling indicated that sequencing depth was expected to affect the degree of clonotype sharing among donors. The genetic and exposure-history diversity represented was limited by the small number of donors. Sampling was limited to blood, and TCR repertoires in tissue likely differ from TCR repertoires in blood.

The junction shows trimming of 1 base on V and 0 bases on J, plus 13 bases between the germline ends. CDR1 LNHDA and CDR2 SQIVND were looked up in the germline V gene (reference sequence). The CDR3 runs 17 amino acids, cysteine and phenylalanine included. Of the read, only the CDR3 DNA is kept; its 51 bases are in frame from base 1. The donors were healthy, HIV-negative adults with no recently reported acute infections or vaccinations. Every donor was a Caucasian adult living in Nashville, Tennessee, USA. For unsorted samples, 90 million to 95 million PBMCs were counted, and genomic DNA was extracted using the QIAamp DNA Blood Mini kit. Blood was obtained by leukapheresis, after which PBMCs were separated by Ficoll-Histopaque density gradient centrifugation and cryopreserved in liquid nitrogen vapor phase.

This sequence uses TRBV19 and TRBJ1-3; TRBD1 could be the D gene, as 5 bases match. Sequenced sample: PBMCs. This sequence was found in a woman in her 40s in good health. Some clones in this sample may be carry-over from other donors' samples. The DNA reads as follows: TGTGCCAGTAGTATAGGTCCGGGGCGACTCTCTGGAAACACCATATATTTT. Translated, this is CASSIGPGRLSGNTIYF.